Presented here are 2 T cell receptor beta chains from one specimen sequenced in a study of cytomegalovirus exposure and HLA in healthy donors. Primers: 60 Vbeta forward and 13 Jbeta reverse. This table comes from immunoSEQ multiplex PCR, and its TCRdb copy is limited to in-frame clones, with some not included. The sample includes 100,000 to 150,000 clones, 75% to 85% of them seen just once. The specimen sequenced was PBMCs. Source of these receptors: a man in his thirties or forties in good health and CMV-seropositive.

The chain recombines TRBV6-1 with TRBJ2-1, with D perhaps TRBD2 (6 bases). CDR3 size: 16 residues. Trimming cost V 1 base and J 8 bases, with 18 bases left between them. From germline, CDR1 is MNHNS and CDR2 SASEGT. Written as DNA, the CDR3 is TGTGCCAGCAGTGAAGAGGCGGGAACGGTTGCTTATGAGCAGTTCTTC. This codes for CASSEEAGTVAYEQFF.

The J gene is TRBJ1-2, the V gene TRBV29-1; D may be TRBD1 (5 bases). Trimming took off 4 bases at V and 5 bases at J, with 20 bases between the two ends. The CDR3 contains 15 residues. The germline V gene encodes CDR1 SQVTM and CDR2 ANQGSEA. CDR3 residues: CSVVLEGRDFYGYTF. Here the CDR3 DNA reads TGCAGCGTTGTCTTGGAGGGGCGGGACTTTTATGGCTACACCTTC.